Detailed here is one T cell receptor (beta chain). What it recognizes is unknown. Just one base apart from a much larger clone, this may be a read error. It is likely a read error, because the conserved phenylalanine at the end of the CDR3 is missing. This entry comes from a study of breast tumors, draining lymph nodes, adjacent tissues. Whole-study findings and limits: The lymph node origin of tumor T cells was framed as consistent with a hypothesis, not demonstrated. Tumor TCR diversity was below lymph nodes but above nontumor tissue.

The lymph nodes were axillary draining lymph nodes from breast cancer patients. Germline loops: CDR1 LNHDA, CDR2 SQIVND (reference sequence). The CDR3 runs 16 residues. V lost 10 bases, J lost 2 bases, and 14 bases stayed unmatched. From the multiplex PCR reads, TCRdb called clonotypes with MiXCR, one entry per CDR3 protein. The sample includes 150,000 to 200,000 distinct CDR3 sequences, about 30% of them seen just once. This clonotype was sampled from a female donor with breast cancer. Some clones in this sample may be carry-over from other donors' samples. The sequencing input was axillary lymph node tissue. The chain has TRBV19 and TRBJ1-2, with 9 positions matching TRBD1. This CDR3 reads CATEGQGRRGNYGYTS. CDR3 DNA: TGTGCCACCGAGGGACAGGGAAGGCGTGGAAACTATGGCTACACCTCC.